This T cell receptor (beta chain) comes out of a study of CD8+ T cells in alopecia areata. There are 17 residues in the CDR3. V lost 8 bases to trimming and J lost 2 bases; unmatched junction nucleotides: 12. Germline V gene data show CDR1 as MGHRA and CDR2 as YSYEKL. TCR sequencing used cDNA made by reverse transcription of extracted RNA. Produced via immunoSEQ multiplex PCR; TCRdb's table is partial and in-frame only. The data contain 150,000 to 200,000 clones, less than 80% of them seen just once; the ten biggest clones take up approximately 15%. Noted treatment: oral pan-JAK inhibitor, 5-10 mg twice daily.

This chain joins TRBV4-1 and TRBJ2-6; 7 positions match TRBD1. The sample was CD4+ T cells sorted from blood, taken at week 24, from a patient treated with tofacitinib. This TCR was recovered from a human donor with alopecia areata. CDR3 in amino acids: CASHGDRNLPGANVLTF. CDR3 in DNA: TGCGCCAGCCACGGGGACAGAAACCTCCCTGGGGCCAACGTCCTGACTTTC.